These 28 T cell receptor beta chains were sequenced from one sample in a study of blood T cell repertoires in COVID-19. Generated by immunoSEQ multiplex PCR, the TCRdb table keeps only in-frame clones and is missing some. The repertoire holds 300,000 or so clones, with 86% as singletons. Sequenced input: PBMCs or T cells enriched from blood (not recorded which). These receptors were taken from a woman aged 40 to 50 with acute COVID-19.

This sequence joins TRBV3-1 (or the pseudogene TRBV3-2) and TRBJ2-5, with 13 bases aligning to TRBD2. The CDR3 runs 15 residues. Germline CDR1 is LGHDT and CDR2 is YNNKEL (reference sequence). V lost 4 bases, J lost 5 bases, and 4 bases stayed unmatched. The CDR3 nucleotides are TGTGCCAGCAGCCCGGGACTAGCGGGGAAGGAGACCCAGTACTTC. It yields the protein CASSPGLAGKETQYF.

This sequence joins TRBV7-4 and TRBJ1-1; D is unresolved. The V gene lost 3 bases and the J gene lost 7 bases, with 6 bases spanning the gap. The CDR3 covers 11 residues. Germline-derived CDR1 and CDR2 are SGHVT and SQSDAQ. The CDR3 protein is CASSFRGEAFF. The CDR3 DNA reads as TGTGCCAGCAGCTTCCGGGGTGAAGCTTTCTTT.

The V gene is TRBV24-1, the J gene TRBJ2-2; a possible D gene is TRBD2 (6 bases). CDR3 length equals 15 residues. Germline V gene sequence: CDR1 KGHDR, CDR2 SFDVKD. V lost 2 bases and J 7 bases, leaving 13 bases between the germline ends. CDR3 protein: CATSDWAGRVGELFF. The CDR3 DNA is TGTGCCACCAGTGATTGGGCGGGAAGGGTCGGGGAGCTGTTTTTT.

The J gene is TRBJ1-1, the V gene TRBV5-1; the D gene is possibly TRBD1 (5 bases). The germline V and J ends were trimmed by 0 bases and 0 bases, with 21 bases remaining between them. Per the germline V gene, CDR1 is SGHRS and CDR2 is YFSETQ. This CDR3 is built from 19 residues. In DNA, the CDR3 is TGCGCCAGCAGCTTGGGTACAGGTAAAGTTTCCGCCCTGAACACTGAAGCTTTCTTT. Translating it yields CASSLGTGKVSALNTEAFF.

The DNA of the CDR3 is TGTGCCAGCAGTTACGGTGGTTGGGGGGGGAACACTGAAGCTTTCTTT. It is translated as CASSYGGWGGNTEAFF. The chain combines TRBV6-6 with TRBJ1-1; a weak D match, TRBD1 (5 bases). Looked up from germline, CDR1 is MNHNY and CDR2 is SVGAGI (reference sequence). V dropped 2 bases and J dropped 1 base, with 14 bases sitting between them. This CDR3 has 16 residues.

This clone was detected only once. This rearrangement joins TRBV4-3 to TRBJ1-2; a weak D match, TRBD1 (5 bases). Germline values: CDR1 LGHNA, CDR2 YSLEER. V lost 0 bases to trimming and J lost 1 base, with 12 bases between them. The CDR3 is made up of 16 amino acids. The CDR3 loop is CASSQDVARDNYGYTF. CDR3 coding DNA: TGCGCCAGCAGCCAAGACGTGGCCAGGGATAACTATGGCTACACCTTC.

The chain uses TRBV7-8 and TRBJ1-3; D is undetermined. In germline, CDR1 is SGHVS, CDR2 FQNEAQ. Trimming left V 5 bases short and J 1 base short, with 9 bases between. The CDR3 length is 14 residues. CDR3 sequence reads: CASSPYTSGNTIYF. The CDR3 nucleotides read TGTGCCAGCAGCCCTTATACATCTGGAAACACCATATATTTT. The entire variable domain, with the rest obtained from reference TRBV7-8 and TRBJ1-3, is as follows: GAGVSQSPRYKVAKRGQDVALRCDPISGHVSLFWYQQALGQGPEFLTYFQNEAQLDKSGLPSDRFFAERPEGSVSTLKIQRTQQEDSAVYLCASSPYTSGNTIYFGEGSWLTVV.

The count of this clone is one. The gene calls are TRBV13 and TRBJ2-3; TRBD1 matches 12 bases. This CDR3 spans 15 amino acids. J was trimmed by 4 bases and V by 5 bases; bases with no gene match: 4. Germline-derived CDR1 and CDR2 are PRHDT and FYEKMQ (reference sequence). In DNA form, the CDR3 reads TGTGCCAGCAGCCGGGACAGGGGGCAGCCAGATACGCAGTATTTT. As protein: CASSRDRGQPDTQYF. Together with reference TRBV13 and TRBJ2-3, the CDR3 gives the full variable domain: AAGVIQSPRHLIKEKRETATLKCYPIPRHDTVYWYQQGPGQDPQFLISFYEKMQSDKGSIPDRFSAQQFSDYHSELNMSSLELGDSALYFCASSRDRGQPDTQYFGPGTRLTVL.

V gene TRBV19 combines with J gene TRBJ2-5; D unresolved. Germline V gene lookup returns CDR1 LNHDA and CDR2 SQIVND (reference sequence). This CDR3 is 14 amino acids long. Trimming took off 1 base at V and 2 bases at J, with 8 bases between the two ends. The CDR3 DNA sequence: TGTGCCAGTAGTATAGTAAAACAGCAAGAGACCCAGTACTTC. It translates to CASSIVKQQETQYF.

The chain joins TRBV12-5 to TRBJ2-4; 8 nucleotides match TRBD1. CDR3 length: 15 residues. The germline CDR1 and CDR2 sequences are LGHNT and FRNRAP. J was trimmed by 9 bases and V by 3 bases; bases with no gene match: 10. CDR3: CASGLDLTGVTIQYF. The CDR3 DNA sequence: TGTGCTAGTGGTTTAGATTTGACAGGGGTGACCATTCAGTACTTC.

This clone was detected a few times. In DNA, the CDR3 is TGTGCCAGCAGCTCCAGGGGAGTGAATTCACCCCTCCACTTT. It yields the protein CASSSRGVNSPLHF. The rearrangement joins TRBV11-2 to TRBJ1-6; a weak D match, TRBD1 (6 bases). Trimming pared 4 bases from V and 7 bases from J, leaving 11 bases between. Germline loops: CDR1 SGHAT, CDR2 FQNNGV. This CDR3 is built from 14 residues.

V is TRBV7-9 and J is TRBJ2-5, with 7 bases matching TRBD2. The CDR3 contains 18 residues. J was trimmed by 0 bases and V by 5 bases; bases with no gene match: 15. Germline lookup yields CDR1 SEHNR and CDR2 FQNEAQ (reference sequence). CDR3 loop: CASSPGASGGWYQETQYF. The CDR3 DNA sequence: TGTGCCAGCAGCCCTGGTGCTAGCGGAGGGTGGTACCAAGAGACCCAGTACTTC. Full variable domain (missing parts from reference TRBV7-9 and TRBJ2-5): DTGVSQNPRHKITKRGQNVTFRCDPISEHNRLYWYRQTLGQGPEFLTYFQNEAQLEKSRLLSDRFSAERPKGSFSTLEIQRTEQGDSAMYLCASSPGASGGWYQETQYFGPGTRLLVL.

The chain combines TRBV11-3 with TRBJ2-7; 7 positions agree with TRBD1. The J segment lost 6 bases and the V segment lost 1 base, leaving 9 bases of the junction unmatched. CDR3 length equals 15 residues. The germline V gene has CDR1 SGHNT and CDR2 YENEEA. CDR3 sequence: CASSLGSRAGGEQYF. CDR3 DNA sequence: TGTGCCAGCAGCTTAGGTTCGAGGGCAGGGGGCGAGCAGTACTTC.

The genes are TRBV12-1 and TRBJ2-1; TRBD2, as called in the table, went unchecked against the DNA. TRBV12-1 is assigned pseudogene status. This CDR3 has 17 amino acids. The DNA for the CDR3 is TGTGCCAGCAGCTTTAGAACCCCGGGACTACACACAAGAGAGCAGTTCTTC. Its translation is CASSFRTPGLHTREQFF.

The J gene is TRBJ2-1, the V gene TRBV19; tentative D call: TRBD2 (5 bases). The CDR3 is 14 residues long. The V end lost 3 bases, the J end lost 4 bases, and 10 bases lay between the germline ends. Germline V gives CDR1 LNHDA, CDR2 SQIVND (reference sequence). The CDR3 here is CASSMGAEYNEQFF. CDR3 DNA sequence: TGTGCCAGTAGTATGGGAGCGGAGTACAATGAGCAGTTCTTC. Drawing the rest from reference TRBV19 and TRBJ2-1, the complete variable domain is DGGITQSPKYLFRKEGQNVTLSCEQNLNHDAMYWYRQDPGQGLRLIYYSQIVNDFQKGDIAEGYSVSREKKESFPLTVTSAQKNPTAFYLCASSMGAEYNEQFFGPGTRLTVL.

There are a few counts of this clone. This chain joins TRBV7-6 and TRBJ1-1; 7 bases are a match to TRBD1. The germline gives CDR1 SGHVS, CDR2 FNYEAQ. V lost 5 bases to trimming and J lost 4 bases; unmatched junction nucleotides: 7. This CDR3 region has 14 residues. The CDR3 here is CASSRGTAFTEAFF. In DNA, the CDR3 is TGTGCCAGCAGCCGGGGGACAGCTTTCACTGAAGCTTTCTTT.

This sequence joins TRBV7-9 and TRBJ2-1, with D possibly being TRBD2 (6 bases). The CDR3 is 14 amino acids. Germline V gene data show CDR1 as SEHNR and CDR2 as FQNEAQ (reference sequence). V gave up 0 bases and J gave up 9 bases, with 12 bases separating them. The CDR3 here is CASSLAGTVTEQFF. The CDR3 coding sequence is TGTGCCAGCAGCTTAGCTGGGACTGTAACTGAGCAGTTCTTC.

V is TRBV19 and J is TRBJ1-5, with TRBD1 matching over 7 bases. Germline V gives CDR1 LNHDA, CDR2 SQIVND (reference sequence). CDR3 size: 15 residues. After removal of 10 bases from V and 0 bases from J, the junction contained 9 bases not matched to a gene. CDR3 DNA sequence: TGTGCCACCCAATCAGGGGGGTATAGCAATCAGCCCCAGCATTTT. It yields the protein CATQSGGYSNQPQHF.

Only one count was recorded for this clone. The chain links TRBV6-2 or TRBV6-3 to TRBJ1-1; D ambiguous. CDR1 is MNHEY, CDR2 SVGEGT, per germline. The CDR3 runs 15 residues. V was trimmed by 1 base and J by 0 bases, leaving 9 bases between them. The CDR3 is CASSYFAQLNTEAFF. DNA for the CDR3: TGTGCCAGCAGTTACTTCGCACAGCTGAACACTGAAGCTTTCTTT.

The rearrangement joins TRBV7-9 to TRBJ1-1, with 8 nucleotides matching TRBD1. The germline V gene has CDR1 SEHNR and CDR2 FQNEAQ (reference sequence). V lost 1 base to trimming and J lost 3 bases; unmatched junction nucleotides: 1. The length of the CDR3 is 14 residues. CDR3 loop: CASSLVQGDTEAFF. In nucleotides, the CDR3 is TGTGCCAGCAGCTTAGTACAGGGGGACACTGAAGCTTTCTTT.

The chain has TRBV28 and TRBJ2-7, with 8 nucleotides matching TRBD1. CDR1 is MDHEN and CDR2 is SYDVKM in the germline V gene. This CDR3 is 15 amino acids long. J lost 2 bases, V lost 1 base, and 4 bases had no gene match. CDR3 residues: CASSLFETGAYEQYF. CDR3 in DNA: TGTGCCAGCAGTTTATTCGAGACAGGGGCCTACGAGCAGTACTTC.

The chain recombines TRBV6-2 or TRBV6-3 with TRBJ2-7; the match to TRBD2 covers 9 bases. This CDR3 has 16 residues. The junction had 9 bases not matched to a gene; V was cut back by 4 bases and J by 2 bases. Per germline, CDR1 MNHEY and CDR2 SVGEGT. CDR3 coding DNA: TGTGCCAGCAGTTCCACGACTAGCGGTACCCCCTACGAGCAGTACTTC. It yields the protein CASSSTTSGTPYEQYF.

In this sample, this clone turned up a few times. The genes are TRBV18 and TRBJ1-5; a weak D match, TRBD1 (5 bases). This CDR3 contains 14 residues. The V and J ends lost 2 bases and 2 bases respectively, with 7 bases between them. Germline CDR1 and CDR2: KGHSH and LQKENI. CDR3 DNA sequence: TGTGCCAGCTCACCAATAGGGGGCAATCAGCCCCAGCATTTT. This encodes CASSPIGGNQPQHF.

This sequence joins TRBV9 and TRBJ1-1; D possibly corresponds to TRBD1 (6 bases). Germline CDR1 SGDLS, CDR2 YYNGEE. The CDR3 totals 15 residues. The V and J ends lost 3 bases and 1 base respectively, with 13 bases between them. CDR3: CASSARPGQNTEAFF. The DNA for the CDR3 is TGTGCCAGCAGCGCTAGACCGGGACAGAACACTGAAGCTTTCTTT.

This chain connects TRBV21-1 to TRBJ2-5; the listed D gene, TRBD2, was not tested against the DNA. TRBV21-1 is an annotated pseudogene. The CDR3 runs to 15 residues. The CDR3: CASSKASGDKRTQYF. The CDR3 DNA follows: TGTGCCAGCAGCAAAGCGTCCGGAGATAAGAGGACCCAGTACTTC.

V usage is TRBV4-3 and J usage is TRBJ2-1; TRBD2 matches at 9 bases. The V gene end was trimmed by 0 bases and the J gene end by 7 bases; junction bases not matched to a gene: 7. Germline V CDR1 and CDR2: LGHNA, YSLEER. This CDR3 contains 16 residues. The CDR3 loop reads CASSQDSSGRFNEQFF. Here the CDR3 DNA reads TGCGCCAGCAGCCAAGATTCGAGCGGGAGGTTTAATGAGCAGTTCTTC.

The chain employs TRBV19 and TRBJ2-7, with 10 positions matching TRBD1. Germline V gene lookup returns CDR1 LNHDA and CDR2 SQIVND (reference sequence). This CDR3 region has 14 residues. V shed 7 bases and J 2 bases; nucleotides not matched to a gene: 5. The CDR3 coding sequence is TGTGCCAGTACCGGGACAGGGGCGACCTACGAGCAGTACTTC. This translates into CASTGTGATYEQYF.

The chain links TRBV2 to TRBJ1-3; D perhaps matches TRBD1 (5 bases). The germline V and J ends were trimmed by 6 bases and 0 bases, with 15 bases remaining between them. The CDR3 loop spans 16 amino acids. The germline gives CDR1 SNHLY, CDR2 FYNNEI. The CDR3 DNA sequence: TGTGCCAGCAGCGAGGAGCGCAGGGCCTCTGGAAACACCATATATTTT. Translation gives CASSEERRASGNTIYF.